This T cell receptor beta chain was sequenced during a study of CD8+ T cells in alopecia areata. Study background: The investigators scored severity in treated patients by the percentage of affected scalp area.

Noted treatment: oral pan-JAK inhibitor, 5-10 mg twice daily. Worth noting for this clone: Its specificity is not known.

Study-level findings and limits: Because one nonresponder was included, the link of baseline CD8+ expansion to response is considered uncertain. Higher clonality than in normal scalp was seen in lesional scalp, especially alopecia totalis/universalis.

After isolation, RNA underwent reverse transcription to generate cDNA as the sequencing template. Repertoires were generated with immunoSEQ multiplex PCR, while TCRdb's copy carries only in-frame clones and drops some. The profile shows 200,000 or so clones, about 62% of them singletons. The germline CDR1 and CDR2 sequences are SNHLY and FYNNEI. V shed 3 bases and J 4 bases; nucleotides not matched to a gene: 8. The CDR3 length is 15 residues. Sequencing used CD4+ T cells sorted from blood, obtained at week 24, from a patient treated with tofacitinib. The TCR sequence derives from a human donor with alopecia areata. The rearrangement uses TRBV2 and TRBJ2-7; 8 nucleotides line up with TRBD2. CDR3 residues: CASSEGDSGVYEQYF. Here the CDR3 DNA reads TGTGCCAGCAGTGAGGGCGATAGCGGGGTTTACGAGCAGTACTTC.